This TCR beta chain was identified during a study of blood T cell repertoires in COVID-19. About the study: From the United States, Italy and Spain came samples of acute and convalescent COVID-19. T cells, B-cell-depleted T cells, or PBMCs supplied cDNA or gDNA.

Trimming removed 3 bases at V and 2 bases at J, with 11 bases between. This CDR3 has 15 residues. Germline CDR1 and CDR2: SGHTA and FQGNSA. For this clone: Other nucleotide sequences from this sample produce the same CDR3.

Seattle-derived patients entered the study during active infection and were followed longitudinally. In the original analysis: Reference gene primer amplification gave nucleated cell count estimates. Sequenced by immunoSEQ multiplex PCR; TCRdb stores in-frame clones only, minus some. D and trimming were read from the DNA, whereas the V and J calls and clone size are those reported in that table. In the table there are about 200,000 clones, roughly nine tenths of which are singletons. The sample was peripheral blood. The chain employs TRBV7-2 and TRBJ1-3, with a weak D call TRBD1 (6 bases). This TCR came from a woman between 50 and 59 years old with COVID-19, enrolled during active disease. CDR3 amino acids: CASSFSQGPGNTIYF. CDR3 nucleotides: TGTGCCAGCAGCTTCTCACAGGGACCTGGAAACACCATATATTTT.